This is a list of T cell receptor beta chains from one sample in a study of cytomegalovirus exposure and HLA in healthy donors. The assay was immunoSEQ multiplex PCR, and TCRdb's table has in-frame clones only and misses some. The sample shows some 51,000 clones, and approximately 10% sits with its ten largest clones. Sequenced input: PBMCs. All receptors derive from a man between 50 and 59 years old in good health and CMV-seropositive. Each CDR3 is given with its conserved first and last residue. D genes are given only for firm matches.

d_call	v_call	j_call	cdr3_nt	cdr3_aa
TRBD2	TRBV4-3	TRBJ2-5	TGCGCCAGCAGCCAATACGGGGGCTCCCTAGCGGGCCGGGGTGAGACCCAGTACTTC	CASSQYGGSLAGRGETQYF
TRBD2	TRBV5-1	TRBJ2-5	TGCGCCAGCAGAGCGGGGCTCGATCAAGAGACCCAGTACTTC	CASRAGLDQETQYF
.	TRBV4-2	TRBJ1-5	TGTGCCAGCAGCCAAGACTTTACAGTTAATCAGCCCCAGCATTTT	CASSQDFTVNQPQHF
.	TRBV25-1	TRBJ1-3	TGTGCCAGCGTCAACGGGCGGGGGCTTGGAAACACCATATATTTT	CASVNGRGLGNTIYF
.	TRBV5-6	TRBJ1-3	TGTGCCAGCAGCTTGCGTGGTTTAGTCTCTGGAAACACCATATATTTT	CASSLRGLVSGNTIYF
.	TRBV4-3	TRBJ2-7	TGCGCCAGCAGCCAAGGCTATGGGCCCTACGAGCAGTACTTC	CASSQGYGPYEQYF
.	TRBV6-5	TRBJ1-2	TGTGCCAGCGCCCCGTCCGGAGGGGCTAACTATGGCTACACCTTC	CASAPSGGANYGYTF
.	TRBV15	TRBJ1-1	TGTGCCACCAGCAGAGATCGGGGGAGAGGTACTGAAGCTTTCTTT	CATSRDRGRGTEAFF
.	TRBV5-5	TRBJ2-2	TGTGCCAGCAGCTTTTCCAACAGGCTTAACACCGGGGAGCTGTTTTTT	CASSFSNRLNTGELFF
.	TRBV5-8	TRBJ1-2	TGTGCCAGCAGCTTGTCCTTCTATGGCTACACCTTC	CASSLSFYGYTF
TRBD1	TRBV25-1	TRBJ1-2	TGTGCCAGCAGTGAAAAAGGGAAGGGGGCGGACTATGGCTACACCTTC	CASSEKGKGADYGYTF
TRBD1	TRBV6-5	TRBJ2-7	TGTGCCAGCAGTTACTACGACAGGGCTCCCTACGAGCAGTACTTC	CASSYYDRAPYEQYF
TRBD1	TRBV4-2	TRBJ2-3	TGTGCCAGCAGCCAAAACCCAGGGGCAGGGGGACGCACAGATACGCAGTATTTT	CASSQNPGAGGRTDTQYF
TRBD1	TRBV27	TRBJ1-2	TGTGCCAGCAGTTTACGACAGGGGGCCTATAGCCATGGCTACACCTTC	CASSLRQGAYSHGYTF
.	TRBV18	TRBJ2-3	TGTGCCAGCTCACCCCAGGGGAGGGGCACAGATACGCAGTATTTT	CASSPQGRGTDTQYF
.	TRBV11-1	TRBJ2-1	TGTGCCAGCAGCTCTCTGGAGTCCTACAATGAGCAGTTCTTC	CASSSLESYNEQFF
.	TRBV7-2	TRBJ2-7	TGTGCCAGCAGCCCCGGAGAAGATTTCTACGAGCAGTACTTC	CASSPGEDFYEQYF
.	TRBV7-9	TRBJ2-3	TGTGCCAGCAGCCCACTAGCAGATACGCAGTATTTT	CASSPLADTQYF
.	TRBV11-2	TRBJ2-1	TGTGCCAGCAGCTTAGAAGGGGGGGGGAACAATGAGCAGTTCTTC	CASSLEGGGNNEQFF
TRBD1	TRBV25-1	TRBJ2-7	TGTGCCAGCAGCGATCGCCCGGGACAGATCACCTACGAGCAGTACTTC	CASSDRPGQITYEQYF
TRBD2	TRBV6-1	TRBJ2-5	TGTGCCAGTGAGGGCGGGGGGTCCCAAGAGACCCAGTACTTC	CASEGGGSQETQYF
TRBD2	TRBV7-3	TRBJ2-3	TGTGCCAGCAGCTTGGCGGGACTAGCGGGAGGGACAGATACGCAGTATTTT	CASSLAGLAGGTDTQYF
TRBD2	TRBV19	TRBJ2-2	TGTGCCAGTAGAGTCGGCGGGGGCACCGGGGAGCTGTTTTTT	CASRVGGGTGELFF
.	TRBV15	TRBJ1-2	TGTGCCACCAGCAGAGATGGGGCAGGGGACAAGGACTATGGCTACACCTTC	CATSRDGAGDKDYGYTF
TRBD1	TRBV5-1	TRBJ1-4	TGCGCCAGCAGCGCGACCGGGGACAGGGGCTTGGGAAAACTGTTTTTT	CASSATGDRGLGKLFF
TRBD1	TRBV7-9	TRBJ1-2	TGTGCCAGCAGCTTAAGAGGGGGCGCATTCTATGGCTACACCTTC	CASSLRGGAFYGYTF
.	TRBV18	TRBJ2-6	TGTGCCAGCTCACCACTGATCCAGGGGGGTGGCTCTGGGGCCAACGTCCTGACTTTC	CASSPLIQGGGSGANVLTF
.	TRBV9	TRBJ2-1	TGTGCCAGCAGCGTTATACCGGCAGGGGACAATGAGCAGTTCTTC	CASSVIPAGDNEQFF
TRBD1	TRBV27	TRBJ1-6	TGTGCCAGCAGTACAGGACAGGTTTATTCACCCCTCCACTTT	CASSTGQVYSPLHF
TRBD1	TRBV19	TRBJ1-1	TGTGCCAGTAGCGGACAGGTGACCACCGAAGCTTTCTTT	CASSGQVTTEAFF
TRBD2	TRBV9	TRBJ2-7	TGTGCCAGCAGCCCCCGGACTAGCAGCTACGAGCAGTACTTC	CASSPRTSSYEQYF